These 5 T cell receptor beta chains came from one sample sequenced in a study of cytomegalovirus exposure and HLA in healthy donors. Libraries were prepared by immunoSEQ multiplex PCR; TCRdb keeps only in-frame clonotypes and omits some of them. The sample has around 52,000 clones; 80% to 95% are singletons. Specimen: PBMCs. The receptors shown here come from a woman aged 18-29 years in good health and CMV-seronegative.

This sequence joins TRBV15 and TRBJ2-5, with 16 nucleotides matching TRBD2. From germline, CDR1 is LNHNV and CDR2 YYDKDF (reference sequence). This CDR3 is 19 amino acids long. The V segment lost 2 bases and the J segment 4 bases; nucleotides outside the gene matches: 10. This CDR3 reads CATSRFDKGLAGGGETQYF. The DNA for the CDR3 is TGTGCCACCAGCAGATTTGATAAGGGACTAGCGGGAGGGGGAGAGACCCAGTACTTC.

This chain joins TRBV5-5 and TRBJ1-5; 7 bases match TRBD1. This CDR3 contains 15 residues. Germline V lookup: CDR1 SGHKS, CDR2 YYEKEE (reference sequence). The V gene end was trimmed by 4 bases and the J gene end by 1 base; junction bases not matched to a gene: 5. The CDR3 reads CASSDMTGSNQPQHF. The CDR3 nucleotides read TGTGCCAGCAGCGATATGACAGGGAGCAATCAGCCCCAGCATTTT.

The chain couples TRBV6-6 to TRBJ1-2; TRBD1 aligns across 10 bases. Germline V lookup: CDR1 MNHNY, CDR2 SVGAGI (reference sequence). After removal of 6 bases from V and 4 bases from J, the junction contained 5 bases not matched to a gene. The CDR3 runs to 14 residues. The chain's CDR3 is CASSADRGSYGYTF. DNA for the CDR3: TGTGCCAGCAGCGCGGACAGGGGGTCCTATGGCTACACCTTC.

Judged by abundance, this clone is medium-sized. The genes are TRBV15 and TRBJ2-1; TRBD2 matches at 10 bases. CDR1 and CDR2 (germline): LNHNV, YYDKDF (reference sequence). V trimming: 0 bases; J trimming: 5 bases; junction bases outside the gene matches: 4. This CDR3 contains 16 residues. CDR3 nucleotides: TGTGCCACCAGCAGAGAAGGACTAGCGGAAAACAATGAGCAGTTCTTC. It codes for CATSREGLAENNEQFF.

This rearrangement joins TRBV6-5 to TRBJ2-7; D not certain. CDR1 and CDR2 (germline): MNHEY, SVGAGI. The CDR3 is 12 amino acids. The V end lost 4 bases, the J end lost 1 base, and 5 bases lay between the germline ends. The DNA of the CDR3 is TGTGCCAGCAGTTCCAATTCCTACGAGCAGTACTTC. It codes for CASSSNSYEQYF.